Listed below are T cell receptor beta chains from one sample, sequenced in a study of monozygotic twins with cystic fibrosis. Here immunoSEQ multiplex PCR was the method, and the copy in TCRdb shows in-frame clones only, minus some. The sample yields about 29,000 clones, around 81% seen once. The sequencing input was blood. All receptors come from a girl aged 2-10 years with cystic fibrosis. The CDR3 runs from the conserved cysteine through the conserved F or W. Each record gives: V gene, D gene, J gene, clone size, CDR3 protein, CDR3 DNA. The D gene is left open where the match is weak. Some rows mark clone size as missing; the rest say once, few, many or name a class of expanded clone.

TRBV5-1	TRBD2	TRBJ2-1	once	CASSLVLAGGMSDEQFF	TGCGCCAGCAGCTTGGTACTAGCGGGAGGAATGAGCGATGAGCAGTTCTTC
TRBV19	NA	TRBJ1-5	NA	CASTPDRNQPQHF	TGTGCCAGTACCCCGGACAGAAATCAGCCCCAGCATTTT
TRBV21-1	NA	TRBJ2-1	NA	CAIAGTIEIGAGNEQFF	TGTGCCATCGCCGGGACCATCGAGATCGGCGCGGGCAATGAGCAGTTCTTC
TRBV19	NA	TRBJ1-2	NA	CASSITESYGYTF	TGTGCCAGTAGTATAACGGAGTCGTATGGCTACACCTTC
TRBV6-1	NA	TRBJ1-1	few	CASSETGYTEAFF	TGTGCCAGCAGTGAAACAGGGTACACTGAAGCTTTCTTT
TRBV19	TRBD1	TRBJ2-7	once	CASSAGTGRYEQYF	TGTGCCAGTAGCGCCGGGACAGGGCGTTACGAGCAGTACTTC
TRBV29-1	NA	TRBJ1-1	few	CSLRDGNTEAFF	TGCAGCTTAAGGGACGGGAACACTGAAGCTTTCTTT
TRBV27	NA	TRBJ2-1	NA	CASSPDYPKHNEQFF	TGTGCCAGCAGTCCGGACTACCCGAAGCACAATGAGCAGTTCTTC
TRBV11-2	NA	TRBJ2-7	NA	CASSQTGSQGEQYF	TGTGCCAGCAGCCAGACAGGCTCCCAGGGGGAGCAGTACTTC
TRBV18	NA	TRBJ2-7	NA	CASSPVQAATYEQYF	TGTGCCAGCTCACCGGTACAAGCGGCGACCTACGAGCAGTACTTC
TRBV5-5	TRBD1	TRBJ2-1	NA	CASSLWGQGSDEQFF	TGTGCCAGCAGCTTGTGGGGACAGGGGTCCGATGAGCAGTTCTTC
TRBV5-1	NA	TRBJ1-1	once	CASSWTVLNTEAFF	TGCGCCAGCAGCTGGACAGTACTGAACACTGAAGCTTTCTTT